This T cell receptor (beta chain) was obtained from a study of PD-1 blockade in classical Hodgkin lymphoma. Study findings and constraints: CD4+ TCR diversity climbed significantly by C4D1, unlike CD8+ TCR diversity. Causes of the repertoire differences remain undefined, possibly disease activity or prior therapy.

As regards this clone: The antigen is unknown.

Germline CDR1 and CDR2: SGDLS and YYNGEE. This CDR3 is 15 amino acids long. V was pared by 4 bases and J by 6 bases, with 10 bases of the junction left unmatched. Time point defined: cycle 4 day 1 (C4D1), after less than 7 weeks of nivolumab. Every single patient, without exception, relapsed after autologous stem cell transplantation, and brentuximab vedotin exposure varied. Negative magnetic selection isolated CD4+ T cells from thawed PBMCs. Sequencing used immunoSEQ multiplex PCR; TCRdb keeps in-frame clones, though not all of them. The sample includes 30,000 to 35,000 clones, roughly 80% of them seen just once.

The starting material was CD4+ T cells from blood, obtained before the fourth cycle of nivolumab. The sequence was collected from a human donor with classical Hodgkin lymphoma. The V call is TRBV9, the J call TRBJ1-2; 9 bases are shared with TRBD1. The CDR3 region has the DNA TGTGCCAGCAGCTCGAGTAGGACAGGGGAAAATGGCTACACCTTC. Its translation: CASSSSRTGENGYTF.